This T cell receptor beta chain was recorded in a study of PD-1 blockade in classical Hodgkin lymphoma. Overall study: Patients received nivolumab 3 mg/kg intravenously every 2 weeks.

CDR3 length: 16 residues. V lost 7 bases, J lost 0 bases, and 16 bases lay in between. Germline V gene data show CDR1 as MNHNY and CDR2 as SVGAGI (reference sequence). Profiling relied on immunoSEQ multiplex PCR, and the TCRdb table lists in-frame clones only, not all of them. This table has almost 100,000 clones, just under 95% appearing once. Every patient relapsed after autologous stem cell transplantation, and brentuximab vedotin exposure varied. This clone was seen a few times. V is TRBV6-6 and J is TRBJ1-5; D unclear. Here the sequenced sample was peripheral blood mononuclear cells (PBMCs), taken at baseline. This clonotype originated in a human donor with classical Hodgkin lymphoma. The CDR3 spells CASISGQEYSNQPQHF. Written as DNA, the CDR3 is TGTGCCAGCATCTCTGGGCAGGAATATAGCAATCAGCCCCAGCATTTT.